Presented here are 26 T cell receptor beta chains from one specimen sequenced in a study of blood T cells in healthy people across ages. A second PCR of 7 to 11 cycles used a sample-barcoded 5' primer and a J-beta primer mix. TCRdb independently ran MiXCR on the 5' RACE reads; one entry per CDR3 protein. The sample lists roughly 570,000 distinct CDR3 sequences, 25% to 30% seen once, with approximately 18% in the top ten. Sequencing used blood. These receptors were collected from a woman in her sixties or seventies in good health.

V and J are TRBV21-1 and TRBJ2-1; the DNA was not used to check the table's D call, TRBD1. TRBV21-1 is listed as a pseudogene. This CDR3 region has 15 residues. CDR3 amino acids: CASSSWDSTYNEQFF. DNA of the CDR3: TGTGCCAGCAGCTCCTGGGACAGCACCTACAATGAGCAGTTCTTC.

This clonotype was found a few times. The chain joins TRBV11-3 to TRBJ2-5; D is ambiguous. The germline gives CDR1 SGHNT, CDR2 YENEEA. Deletions cut 4 bases from V and 0 bases from J, with 15 bases between. The CDR3 spans 16 residues. The CDR3, as DNA: TGTGCCAGCAGCTCAATGGGGAAACCCAACCAAGAGACCCAGTACTTC. Its translation is CASSSMGKPNQETQYF.

This chain links TRBV6-5 with TRBJ2-5; the match to TRBD2 covers 12 bases. CDR3 length equals 15 residues. Trimming took 3 bases from V and 11 from J; bases not matched to a gene: 10. The germline V gene has CDR1 MNHEY and CDR2 SVGAGI. The CDR3 coding sequence is TGTGCCAGCAGTTATCCCCCGGGACTAGCGGGTCGACAGTACTTC. Protein product: CASSYPPGLAGRQYF.

This clonotype was found a few times. This chain joins TRBV15 and TRBJ2-3, with D unresolved. CDR1 is LNHNV and CDR2 is YYDKDF in the germline V gene (reference sequence). There are 13 residues in the CDR3. Deletions cut 0 bases from V and 6 bases from J, with 7 bases between. The CDR3 loop is CATSRDVEDTQYF. In nucleotides, the CDR3 is TGTGCCACCAGCAGAGATGTGGAGGATACGCAGTATTTT.

This clonotype was counted many times. The gene calls are TRBV30 and TRBJ1-4, with TRBD1 matching 7 bases. This CDR3 comprises 14 residues. The V segment lost 2 bases and the J segment 8 bases; nucleotides outside the gene matches: 8. Per the germline V gene, CDR1 is GTSNPN and CDR2 is SVGIG (reference sequence). The CDR3 spells CAWSTGTDVEKLFF. The DNA of the CDR3 is TGTGCCTGGAGTACCGGGACAGATGTGGAAAAACTGTTTTTT.

This clonotype was found many times. CDR3 in amino acids: CASSYFDRPEKLFF. DNA of the CDR3: TGTGCCAGCAGTTACTTTGACCGCCCCGAAAAACTGTTTTTT. The chain has TRBV6-6 and TRBJ1-4, with no clear D. V was cut by 1 base and J by 8 bases, with 11 bases left in between. Germline assignment: CDR1 MNHNY and CDR2 SVGAGI (reference sequence). The CDR3 length is 14 residues.

V usage is TRBV6-6 and J usage is TRBJ2-3; D is unclear. This CDR3 has 13 residues. From germline, CDR1 is MNHNY and CDR2 SVGAGI (reference sequence). The V gene lost 8 bases and the J gene lost 4 bases, with 13 bases spanning the gap. The CDR3 reads CASSPTTPDTQYF. For the CDR3, the DNA is TGTGCCAGCTCTCCGACGACTCCAGATACGCAGTATTTT.

This clonotype was detected a few times. This rearrangement joins TRBV2 to TRBJ2-5; unclear D gene. Germline V gene lookup returns CDR1 SNHLY and CDR2 FYNNEI. This CDR3 spans 14 amino acids. V was trimmed by 8 bases and J by 2 bases, leaving 15 bases between them. The CDR3 DNA reads as TGTGCCAGCGATAGAAGTGGAGCTCAAGAGACCCAGTACTTC. Translation: CASDRSGAQETQYF.

To note about this clonotype: The junction departs from germline at one end; a sequencing error may be responsible. The chain links TRBV15 to TRBJ1-3, with D possibly being TRBD1 (5 bases). CDR3 size: 16 residues. Germline values: CDR1 LNHNV, CDR2 YYDKDF (reference sequence). CDR3 amino acids: CATSSLGGKTGNAIYF. The CDR3 DNA reads as TGTGCCACCAGCAGCCTTGGGGGAAAAACTGGAAACGCCATATATTTT.

This clonotype was recorded a few times. CDR3 in amino acids: CASSPVSIAYNEQFF. The CDR3 bases are TGTGCCAGCTCACCAGTGAGCATAGCTTACAATGAGCAGTTCTTC. This chain connects TRBV18 to TRBJ2-5; no firm D call. The better agreement between TRBJ2-1 and the DNA end casts doubt on the J call. CDR1 is KGHSH, CDR2 LQKENI, per germline. CDR3 size: 15 residues.

The CDR3 loop reads CASSEDRGVVTNEKLFF. CDR3 bases: TGTGCCAGCAGTGAAGATCGGGGGGTCGTGACTAATGAAAAACTGTTTTTT. The rearrangement uses TRBV2 and TRBJ1-4, with D tentatively TRBD1 (5 bases). Per germline, CDR1 SNHLY and CDR2 FYNNEI. V was shortened by 1 base and J by 2 bases, with 14 bases between the two germline ends. The CDR3 covers 17 residues.

There are a few counts of this clonotype. This chain's CDR3 is CASSFGQYNQPQHF. The CDR3 coding sequence is TGTGCCAGCAGTTTCGGACAGTACAATCAGCCCCAGCATTTT. The chain has TRBV6-1 and TRBJ1-5, with D maybe TRBD1 (6 bases). The CDR3 spans 14 residues. In germline, CDR1 is MNHNS, CDR2 SASEGT. Trimming cost V 5 bases and J 3 bases, with 11 bases left between them.

V usage is TRBV20-1 and J usage is TRBJ2-1; D not certain. The V end lost 6 bases, the J end lost 0 bases, and 12 bases lay between the germline ends. Germline V CDR1 and CDR2: DFQATT, SNEGSKA (reference sequence). The CDR3 has 14 amino acids. CDR3 loop: CSAVDTSSYNEQFF. DNA for the CDR3: TGCAGTGCGGTCGACACGAGCTCCTACAATGAGCAGTTCTTC.

The genes are TRBV20-1 and TRBJ1-3; the D gene is possibly TRBD1 (6 bases). Germline V gene sequence: CDR1 DFQATT, CDR2 SNEGSKA (reference sequence). Between the trimmed V and J ends, which lost 2 bases and 4 bases, there was a span of 9 bases. The CDR3 runs 13 residues. CDR3 nucleotides: TGCAGTGCTAGACCCACAGGGGGAAACACCATATATTTT. This codes for CSARPTGGNTIYF.

Only a few counts were recorded for this clonotype. The chain couples TRBV29-1 to TRBJ2-5; D might be TRBD1 (5 bases). The germline V and J ends were trimmed by 4 bases and 1 base, with 13 bases remaining between them. CDR1 and CDR2 from the germline V gene are SQVTM and ANQGSEA. The CDR3 consists of 14 residues. CDR3 DNA: TGCAGCGTTGGGTCAGGGAAGGTCCAAGAGACCCAGTACTTC. Translating gives CSVGSGKVQETQYF.

The V gene is TRBV20-1, the J gene TRBJ2-3; 9 positions agree with TRBD2. Germline-derived CDR1 and CDR2 are DFQATT and SNEGSKA (reference sequence). The CDR3 is 13 amino acids. CDR3 region: CSATSGGMDTQYF. DNA for the CDR3: TGCAGCGCGACCAGCGGGGGGATGGATACGCAGTATTTT.

The chain uses TRBV7-2 and TRBJ1-2; tentatively, D is TRBD1 (5 bases). CDR1 is SGHTA and CDR2 is FQGNSA in the germline V gene. Trimming removed 2 bases from V and 7 bases from J, with 8 bases in between. This CDR3 comprises 12 residues. CDR3 DNA: TGTGCCAGCAGCTTAACGGGACTTGGCTACACCTTC. It yields the protein CASSLTGLGYTF.

The chain combines TRBV11-1 with TRBJ2-3; D is undetermined. The CDR3 covers 17 residues. V shed 4 bases and J shed 0 bases, with 17 bases lying between them. CDR1 is SGHAT, CDR2 FQDESV, per germline (reference sequence). This CDR3 reads CASSSKATAASTDTQYF. The CDR3 nucleotides read TGTGCCAGCAGCTCTAAGGCTACGGCGGCTAGCACAGATACGCAGTATTTT.

The chain recombines TRBV4-1 with TRBJ2-5, with TRBD2 identical over 9 bases. V gave up 4 bases and J gave up 4 bases; unmatched junction bases: 7. The CDR3 covers 15 residues. Germline CDR1 reads MGHRA; CDR2 reads YSYEKL. CDR3 in amino acids: CASSRDPTSGETQYF. In nucleotides, the CDR3 is TGCGCCAGCAGCCGGGACCCGACTAGCGGAGAGACCCAGTACTTC.

The V call is TRBV4-2, the J call TRBJ2-5; D not resolved. The end of the DNA aligns better with TRBJ2-7, so the J call may be wrong. CDR3 length: 15 residues. CDR1 and CDR2 from the germline V gene are LGHNA and YNFKEQ. This CDR3 is CASSQESNILYEQYF. The DNA of the CDR3 is TGTGCCAGCAGCCAAGAAAGTAACATCCTCTACGAGCAGTACTTC.

The CDR3 protein is CASSRGQSYTEAFF. CDR3 DNA: TGTGCCAGCTCACGAGGACAGAGCTACACTGAAGCTTTCTTT. V gene TRBV18 combines with J gene TRBJ1-1; TRBD1 is a possible D gene (6 bases). Germline V gives CDR1 KGHSH, CDR2 LQKENI. The CDR3 runs 14 residues. V lost 4 bases and J lost 3, with 12 bases in between.

This clonotype appeared once. The chain couples TRBV5-1 to TRBJ2-5, with 8 bases lining up with TRBD1. Trimming at V came to 4 bases and at J to 3 bases, leaving 8 bases not matched to a gene. CDR1 is SGHRS, CDR2 YFSETQ, per germline. This CDR3 region has 15 residues. This chain's CDR3 is CASSRTGSGKETQYF. DNA for the CDR3: TGCGCCAGCAGCCGGACAGGGTCGGGCAAAGAGACCCAGTACTTC.

Note on this clonotype: Lacking the conserved final phenylalanine or tryptophan, this CDR3 likely reflects a read error. It is unclear where the CDR3 begins or ends on the DNA, so no DNA is shown, and the CDR3 is as TCRdb lists it. The chain links TRBV5-1 to TRBJ2-5; the DNA was not used to check the table's D call, TRBD2. A total of 16 residues make up the CDR3, ends included. Germline CDR1 SGHRS, CDR2 YFSETQ. CDR3 in amino acids: CASSSVAGGPQETQCL.

CDR3 nucleotide sequence: TGCAGTGCTAGAGCGATCCGGGGGACCACAGATACGCAGTATTTT. The encoded protein is CSARAIRGTTDTQYF. The gene calls are TRBV20-1 and TRBJ2-3, with D maybe TRBD2 (6 bases). Trimming pared 1 base from V and 2 bases from J, leaving 13 bases between. The CDR3 contains 15 residues. Germline CDR1 reads DFQATT; CDR2 reads SNEGSKA (reference sequence).

The chain has TRBV12-3 or TRBV12-4 and TRBJ1-1; D is unclear. V dropped 5 bases and J dropped 4 bases, with 8 bases sitting between them. The CDR3 sequence is 12 residues long. CDR3 residues: CASSQEGTEAFF. In DNA, the CDR3 is TGTGCCAGCAGTCAGGAGGGCACTGAAGCTTTCTTT.

V usage is TRBV11-1 and J usage is TRBJ1-1; D unresolved. CDR1 SGHAT and CDR2 FQDESV come from the germline V gene (reference sequence). The CDR3 extends over 16 amino acids. V lost 4 bases, J lost 0 bases, and 15 bases lay in between. DNA for the CDR3: TGTGCCAGCAGCTCAGGCGGGCGGGGAATGAACACTGAAGCTTTCTTT. Protein product: CASSSGGRGMNTEAFF.